The 20 T cell receptor beta chains presented below share a single source sample, sequenced in a study of a mutant IDH1 vaccine in newly diagnosed glioma. Time point here: week 35, safety follow-up. In the vaccine, a single dose held 300 ug of the mutant IDH1 20-mer peptide, along with topical imiquimod. These receptors' antigens are unknown. Produced via immunoSEQ multiplex PCR; TCRdb's table is partial and in-frame only. This sample yields 45,000 or so clones, of which under 90% are seen a single time; around 4.5% belongs to the top ten. The material was PBMCs, obtained from a glioma patient whose treatment included an IDH1 peptide vaccine. The receptors derive from a woman aged 40 to 50 with glioma. Some clones in this sample may be carry-over from other donors' samples.

V gene TRBV5-1 combines with J gene TRBJ2-6, with D unresolved. Trimming stripped 0 bases from V and 0 bases from J, with 10 bases between. The length of the CDR3 is 17 residues. Germline assignment: CDR1 SGHRS and CDR2 YFSETQ. Here the CDR3 reads CASSLGKTYSGANVLTF. DNA of the CDR3: TGCGCCAGCAGCTTGGGGAAAACCTACTCTGGGGCCAACGTCCTGACTTTC.

The table lists this clone with a few counts. The chain couples TRBV19 to TRBJ1-4; the match to TRBD1 covers 11 bases. V shed 8 bases, J shed 8 bases, and the junction held 7 bases outside the gene matches. Germline assignment: CDR1 LNHDA and CDR2 SQIVND (reference sequence). This CDR3 is built from 14 residues. The CDR3 reads CASGAGTGGEKLFF. For the CDR3, the DNA is TGTGCCAGTGGCGCCGGGACAGGGGGGGAAAAACTGTTTTTT.

The rearrangement links TRBV29-1 to TRBJ2-2; perhaps TRBD1 as D (6 bases). The germline V and J ends were trimmed by 0 bases and 4 bases, with 15 bases remaining between them. CDR3 length equals 16 residues. The germline CDR1 and CDR2 sequences are SQVTM and ANQGSEA. The CDR3 spells CSVEELQGMATGELFF. DNA of the CDR3: TGCAGCGTTGAAGAGTTGCAGGGGATGGCCACCGGGGAGCTGTTTTTT.

V gene TRBV25-1 combines with J gene TRBJ1-2; D may be TRBD1 (5 bases). CDR3 size: 14 residues. V lost 5 bases to trimming and J lost 4 bases, with 14 bases between them. Germline V gives CDR1 MGHDK, CDR2 SYGVNS. This CDR3 reads CASSSHRQSYGYTF. CDR3 nucleotide sequence: TGTGCCAGCAGTTCTCACCGACAGTCCTATGGCTACACCTTC.

The chain has TRBV11-2 and TRBJ2-3, with 9 bases aligning to TRBD2. The CDR3 totals 16 residues. Germline V gene sequence: CDR1 SGHAT, CDR2 FQNNGV. Germline trimming cut 3 bases from V and 6 bases from J; bases unmatched to any gene: 10. CDR3 region: CASSFGLAGPVDTQYF. In DNA, the CDR3 is TGTGCCAGCAGCTTCGGGCTAGCGGGGCCGGTGGATACGCAGTATTTT.

The chain carries TRBV2 and TRBJ2-5, with 12 bases fitting TRBD2. Germline V gives CDR1 SNHLY, CDR2 FYNNEI. V shed 4 bases and J 5 bases; nucleotides not matched to a gene: 5. The CDR3 totals 15 residues. In DNA, the CDR3 is TGTGCCAGCAGTGCCCTAGCGGGGGGGGAGGAGACCCAGTACTTC. Encoded protein: CASSALAGGEETQYF.

The chain combines TRBV27 with TRBJ2-3, with TRBD2 as a possible D gene (5 bases). Germline V CDR1 and CDR2: MNHEY, SMNVEV (reference sequence). Between the trimmed V and J ends, which lost 5 bases and 2 bases, there was a span of 20 bases. The CDR3 spans 17 residues. DNA of the CDR3: TGTGCCAGCAGTCCCTCCTTGGCTAGCTCCACCACAGATACGCAGTATTTT. It translates to CASSPSLASSTTDTQYF.

This chain uses TRBV28 with TRBJ1-4, with D possibly matching TRBD1 (5 bases). CDR3 length: 13 amino acids. Germline lookup yields CDR1 MDHEN and CDR2 SYDVKM. V shed 6 bases and J shed 5 bases, with 10 bases lying between them. CDR3 DNA: TGTGCCAGCAGGCGGGACGGGAATGAAAAACTGTTTTTT. Translated, it gives CASRRDGNEKLFF.

The CDR3 nucleotides are TGCGCCAGCTCTGTCTCGGGGACGGGAAACACCATATATTTT. Its translation: CASSVSGTGNTIYF. The chain links TRBV4-3 to TRBJ1-3; the D gene is possibly TRBD1 (5 bases). Trimming took 8 bases from V and 4 from J, leaving 15 bases between them. The germline V gene encodes CDR1 LGHNA and CDR2 YSLEER. This CDR3 comprises 14 residues.

The chain has TRBV19 and TRBJ1-2; D gene uncertain. From germline, CDR1 is LNHDA and CDR2 SQIVND (reference sequence). Trimming removed 10 bases at V and 2 bases at J, with 5 bases between. The CDR3 totals 10 residues. The CDR3 spells CATDNYGYTF. DNA for the CDR3: TGTGCCACTGACAACTATGGCTACACCTTC.

This clone was detected only a few times. The rearrangement links TRBV6-4 to TRBJ1-1; TRBD1 is a possible D gene (5 bases). The CDR3 has 13 residues. The germline gives CDR1 MRHNA, CDR2 SNTAGT. Trimming removed 3 bases at V and 2 bases at J, with 7 bases between. Written as DNA, the CDR3 is TGTGCCAGCAGTGAAACAGGTAACACTGAAGCTTTCTTT. Protein sequence: CASSETGNTEAFF.

The V and J genes are TRBV7-2 and TRBJ2-7; 14 bases align to TRBD2. This CDR3 is 16 amino acids long. The V gene's germline CDR1 is SGHTA and CDR2 FQGNSA. The V gene end was trimmed by 3 bases and the J gene end by 7 bases; junction bases not matched to a gene: 8. The CDR3 loop reads CASSLGLAGELEEQYF. CDR3 in DNA: TGTGCCAGCAGCTTGGGACTAGCGGGAGAGTTGGAGGAGCAGTACTTC.

The rearrangement joins TRBV2 to TRBJ2-7; 9 bases are a match to TRBD2. This CDR3 comprises 15 residues. The V gene end was trimmed by 3 bases and the J gene end by 2 bases; junction bases not matched to a gene: 5. The germline CDR1 and CDR2 sequences are SNHLY and FYNNEI. CDR3 sequence (DNA): TGTGCCAGCAGTGACGGGCTAGCGGGGACCTACGAGCAGTACTTC. Translating it yields CASSDGLAGTYEQYF.

V is TRBV4-2 and J is TRBJ2-7; TRBD2 agrees at 7 bases. The CDR3 has 13 amino acids. Germline V CDR1 and CDR2: LGHNA, YNFKEQ. Germline trimming cut 0 bases from V and 5 bases from J; bases unmatched to any gene: 1. The DNA of the CDR3 is TGTGCCAGCAGCCAAGATCGGGGGGACGAGCAGTACTTC. Protein product: CASSQDRGDEQYF.

This clone appeared a few times. This CDR3 reads CAISGGTGDPQPQHF. CDR3 coding DNA: TGTGCCATCAGTGGCGGGACAGGGGATCCGCAGCCCCAGCATTTT. The V gene is TRBV10-3, the J gene TRBJ1-5, with 10 bases aligning to TRBD1. This CDR3 spans 15 amino acids. V was pared by 4 bases and J by 7 bases, with 7 bases of the junction left unmatched. Germline V lookup: CDR1 ENHRY, CDR2 SYGVKD.

The chain recombines TRBV11-2 with TRBJ2-1, with 9 bases identical to TRBD2. The V gene's germline CDR1 is SGHAT and CDR2 FQNNGV. With 5 bases clipped from V and 5 bases from J, the junction kept 4 bases outside the gene matches. This CDR3 spans 14 amino acids. The CDR3: CASSRLAVNNEQFF. CDR3 in DNA: TGTGCCAGCAGCAGACTAGCGGTTAACAATGAGCAGTTCTTC.

This chain uses TRBV5-1 with TRBJ1-3; 8 bases agree with TRBD1. This CDR3 is 17 amino acids long. With V trimmed by 2 bases and J by 0 bases, 7 bases remained unmatched. Per germline, CDR1 SGHRS and CDR2 YFSETQ. In nucleotides, the CDR3 is TGCGCCAGCAGCTTAGAGGGACAGGCGTTCTCTGGAAACACCATATATTTT. Translated: CASSLEGQAFSGNTIYF.

The chain carries TRBV5-4 and TRBJ2-7; D not certain. The CDR3 runs 12 residues. Per the germline V gene, CDR1 is SGHNT and CDR2 is YYREEE (reference sequence). The V end was cut by 2 bases, the J end by 2 bases, with 5 bases between. The CDR3 protein is CASSLDTYEQYF. DNA of the CDR3: TGTGCCAGCAGCTTAGACACCTACGAGCAGTACTTC.

The chain carries TRBV6-1 and TRBJ2-7; 11 nucleotides match TRBD2. CDR3 length: 14 residues. Looked up from germline, CDR1 is MNHNS and CDR2 is SASEGT. J lost 6 bases, V lost 6 bases, and 7 bases had no gene match. The CDR3 sequence: CASRELAGAPEQYF. The CDR3 DNA reads as TGTGCCAGCAGGGAACTAGCGGGAGCACCCGAGCAGTACTTC.

This chain uses TRBV7-8 with TRBJ1-1; TRBD1 agrees at 9 bases. The germline CDR1 and CDR2 sequences are SGHVS and FQNEAQ. Trimming at V came to 5 bases and at J to 4 bases, leaving 11 bases not matched to a gene. The CDR3 has 16 residues. The CDR3 bases are TGTGCCAGCAGCCTACGGACAGGGGTTATTGTCACTGAAGCTTTCTTT. It codes for CASSLRTGVIVTEAFF.